In its sample, the clone carrying this T cell receptor beta chain was seen a few times. Its specificity is not known. The data derive from a study of cytomegalovirus exposure and HLA in healthy donors. Overall study findings and caveats: Likely technical artifact: a cluster of highly shared sequence variants. It was reportedly the case that the classifier diagnosed cytomegalovirus status with high specificity and sensitivity.

It was with 60 Vbeta and 13 Jbeta primers that the PCR ran. Original processing methods: Some 11 million of the 60 million to 90 million unique TCR beta chains counted in a later analysis were shared. The table came from immunoSEQ multiplex PCR; TCRdb's copy has only in-frame clones and leaves some out. V and J calls and clone size come straight from that table; D and trimming were deduced from the DNA. This table holds about 120,000 clones, about 9.4% found once. The CDR3 contains 18 residues. Germline V gene data show CDR1 as SGHRS and CDR2 as YFSETQ. Unmatched junction bases numbered 13, after V lost 4 bases and J lost 8 bases. Each of the donors was a healthy bone marrow donor.

This clonotype was obtained from a woman aged 40 to 50 in good health and CMV-seropositive. Sequencing used PBMCs. V and J are TRBV5-1 and TRBJ2-1, with 15 bases aligning to TRBD2. The CDR3 protein is CASSPRTSGGGHWDEQFF. The CDR3 DNA reads TGCGCCAGCAGCCCGAGGACTAGCGGGGGGGGGCATTGGGATGAGCAGTTCTTC. The full variable domain, with the rest looked up from reference TRBV5-1 and TRBJ2-1, is KAGVTQTPRYLIKTRGQQVTLSCSPISGHRSVSWYQQTPGQGLQFLFEYFSETQRNKGNFPGRFSGRQFSNSRSEMNVSTLELGDSALYLCASSPRTSGGGHWDEQFFGPGTRLTVL.